The 17 T cell receptor beta chains below all came from one sample that was sequenced in a study of OX40 agonist ivuxolimab in advanced cancers. Here immunoSEQ multiplex PCR was the method, and the copy in TCRdb shows in-frame clones only, minus some. Among 80,000 to 85,000 clones listed, around 84% were seen once. The sample in question was CD4+ or CD8+ T cells sorted from blood, obtained in a trial of the OX40 agonist ivuxolimab. Receptors originate from an adult with an advanced solid tumor such as melanoma, head and neck, liver or kidney cancer.

This chain links TRBV7-2 with TRBJ1-2; D perhaps matches TRBD1 (5 bases). Germline V gene sequence: CDR1 SGHTA, CDR2 FQGNSA. This CDR3 contains 14 residues. Trimming removed 1 base at V and 7 bases at J, with 13 bases between. The CDR3 loop is CASSLVSGGSGYTF. CDR3 sequence (DNA): TGTGCCAGCAGCTTAGTGTCCGGGGGAAGTGGCTACACCTTC.

This chain joins TRBV5-1 and TRBJ2-1; TRBD2 is a possible D gene (7 bases). CDR3 length equals 17 residues. V dropped 0 bases and J dropped 7 bases, with 20 bases sitting between them. Germline lookup yields CDR1 SGHRS and CDR2 YFSETQ. The DNA of the CDR3 is TGCGCCAGCAGCTTGGCCAGGGGCGGGGGAGTTCGAAATGAGCAGTTCTTC. Translating gives CASSLARGGGVRNEQFF. The entire variable domain, with the rest obtained from reference TRBV5-1 and TRBJ2-1, is as follows: KAGVTQTPRYLIKTRGQQVTLSCSPISGHRSVSWYQQTPGQGLQFLFEYFSETQRNKGNFPGRFSGRQFSNSRSEMNVSTLELGDSALYLCASSLARGGGVRNEQFFGPGTRLTVL.

This chain links TRBV9 with TRBJ1-1; D is unclear. Germline CDR1 is SGDLS and CDR2 is YYNGEE. This CDR3 spans 14 amino acids. Trimming shortened V by 3 bases and J by 6 bases, and 15 bases separated the two germline ends. Written as DNA, the CDR3 is TGTGCCAGCAGCGAGGGAGGGTCGAGCCCTGAAGCTTTCTTT. Translated: CASSEGGSSPEAFF.

The rearrangement joins TRBV19 to TRBJ1-5; weak D call: TRBD1 (5 bases). V lost 3 bases to trimming and J lost 0 bases, with 15 bases between them. Germline V gene lookup returns CDR1 LNHDA and CDR2 SQIVND (reference sequence). The CDR3 runs 17 residues. CDR3 coding DNA: TGTGCCAGTAGTATCAGAGGACATTCGACTAGCAATCAGCCCCAGCATTTT. It translates to CASSIRGHSTSNQPQHF.

This chain joins TRBV19 and TRBJ1-5, with D perhaps matching TRBD1 (5 bases). This CDR3 contains 14 residues. In germline, CDR1 is LNHDA, CDR2 SQIVND (reference sequence). V lost 2 bases and J lost 1, with 6 bases in between. CDR3 protein: CASSIQGSNQPQHF. The DNA for the CDR3 is TGTGCCAGTAGTATACAGGGAAGCAATCAGCCCCAGCATTTT.

V gene TRBV30 combines with J gene TRBJ1-2; TRBD1 matches at 12 bases. The CDR3 loop spans 14 amino acids. J lost 8 bases, V lost 1 base, and 5 bases had no gene match. Germline values: CDR1 GTSNPN, CDR2 SVGIG (reference sequence). The CDR3 region has the DNA TGTGCCTGGAGTGCGGGACAGGGGGCAGGCGGCTACACCTTC. This codes for CAWSAGQGAGGYTF.

This rearrangement joins TRBV19 to TRBJ2-6; D is ambiguous. The CDR3 totals 16 residues. The V end was cut by 0 bases, the J end by 0 bases, with 6 bases between. CDR1 and CDR2 (germline): LNHDA, SQIVND (reference sequence). CDR3 nucleotide sequence: TGTGCCAGTAGTATAGATCCAGGCTCTGGGGCCAACGTCCTGACTTTC. This translates into CASSIDPGSGANVLTF.

This clone was seen a handful of times. CDR3 nucleotides: TGTGCCAGTGGCCACAGGGGGCAAAATGAAAAACTGTTTTTT. This codes for CASGHRGQNEKLFF. The chain uses TRBV19 and TRBJ1-4; 9 positions match TRBD1. V was pared by 8 bases and J by 5 bases, with 6 bases of the junction left unmatched. Germline lookup yields CDR1 LNHDA and CDR2 SQIVND (reference sequence). The length of the CDR3 is 14 residues.

The V gene is TRBV7-9, the J gene TRBJ1-2; D not resolved. Germline CDR1 reads SEHNR; CDR2 reads FQNEAQ (reference sequence). Trimming left V 1 base short and J 4 bases short, with 13 bases between. This CDR3 has 15 amino acids. Here the CDR3 reads CASSLGGDGGYGYTF. CDR3 nucleotides: TGTGCCAGCAGCTTAGGAGGCGACGGTGGCTATGGCTACACCTTC.

The genes are TRBV27 and TRBJ1-2; no clear D. V gave up 6 bases and J gave up 0 bases, with 14 bases separating them. CDR1 is MNHEY, CDR2 SMNVEV, per germline (reference sequence). The CDR3 extends over 15 amino acids. The CDR3 region has the DNA TGTGCCAGCAGGGTTGAATTCTCAGCTAACTATGGCTACACCTTC. Its protein product is CASRVEFSANYGYTF.

This rearrangement joins TRBV28 to TRBJ2-3; TRBD1 is a possible D gene (6 bases). Germline values: CDR1 MDHEN, CDR2 SYDVKM. V lost 3 bases and J 9 bases, leaving 10 bases between the germline ends. The CDR3 has 12 residues. CDR3 in amino acids: CASSLQDRTQYF. CDR3 nucleotide sequence: TGTGCCAGCAGTTTGCAAGACAGGACGCAGTATTTT.

The J gene is TRBJ1-6, the V gene TRBV30; no firm D call. The germline V gene has CDR1 GTSNPN and CDR2 SVGIG (reference sequence). The CDR3 is 13 residues long. The ends were cut back, 1 base at V and 7 bases at J, with 8 bases in the middle. CDR3 in amino acids: CAWSGYYNSPLHF. For the CDR3, the DNA is TGTGCCTGGAGTGGGTATTACAATTCACCCCTCCACTTT.

This chain uses TRBV7-2 with TRBJ2-1; 9 bases fit TRBD1. CDR1 is SGHTA, CDR2 FQGNSA, per germline. The CDR3 consists of 13 residues. V lost 5 bases, J lost 4 bases, and 0 bases stayed unmatched. CDR3 region: CASSGTGYNEQFF. DNA for the CDR3: TGTGCCAGCAGCGGGACAGGGTACAATGAGCAGTTCTTC. Supplemented by reference TRBV7-2 and TRBJ2-1, the full variable domain reads GAGVSQSPSNKVTEKGKDVELRCDPISGHTALYWYRQSLGQGLEFLIYFQGNSAPDKSGLPSDRFSAERTGGSVSTLTIQRTQQEDSAVYLCASSGTGYNEQFFGPGTRLTVL.

The chain joins TRBV30 to TRBJ1-2; D gene uncertain. CDR1 and CDR2 from the germline V gene are GTSNPN and SVGIG (reference sequence). The ends were cut back, 4 bases at V and 4 bases at J, with 10 bases in the middle. This CDR3 comprises 12 residues. CDR3 DNA: TGTGCCTGGACAGGTCCGAGCTATGGCTACACCTTC. It encodes CAWTGPSYGYTF.

The chain joins TRBV11-1 to TRBJ1-1, with D hard to call. The V gene lost 3 bases and the J gene lost 1 base, with 3 bases spanning the gap. This CDR3 is built from 12 residues. In germline, CDR1 is SGHAT, CDR2 FQDESV (reference sequence). The DNA of the CDR3 is TGTGCCAGCAGCTTGGCGAACACTGAAGCTTTCTTT. Its translation is CASSLANTEAFF.

The chain is built from TRBV19 and TRBJ2-1; D gene unclear. Germline loops: CDR1 LNHDA, CDR2 SQIVND (reference sequence). The V end lost 2 bases, the J end lost 6 bases, and 8 bases lay between the germline ends. This CDR3 contains 13 residues. This CDR3 is CASSIQPLNEQFF. The CDR3 DNA sequence: TGTGCCAGTAGTATACAGCCCCTCAATGAGCAGTTCTTC.

The gene calls are TRBV4-1 and TRBJ1-2; D is unclear. CDR3 length: 11 amino acids. Germline V lookup: CDR1 MGHRA, CDR2 YSYEKL. V was trimmed by 0 bases and J by 9 bases, leaving 5 bases between them. CDR3 nucleotides: TGCGCCAGCAGCCAAGAAGCGAGCTACACCTTC. Residues: CASSQEASYTF.